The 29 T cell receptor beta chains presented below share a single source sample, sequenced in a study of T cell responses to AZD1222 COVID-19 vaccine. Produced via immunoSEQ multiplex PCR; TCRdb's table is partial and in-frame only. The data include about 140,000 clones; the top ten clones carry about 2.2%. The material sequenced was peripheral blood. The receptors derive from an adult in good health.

CDR3 sequence: CASREVATEAFF. The CDR3 DNA sequence: TGTGCCAGCAGAGAGGTGGCCACTGAAGCTTTCTTT. The chain employs TRBV2 and TRBJ1-1; D is ambiguous. The CDR3 extends over 12 amino acids. Trimming cost V 6 bases and J 4 bases, with 9 bases left between them. The germline V gene encodes CDR1 SNHLY and CDR2 FYNNEI. The variable domain in full, completed from reference TRBV2 and TRBJ1-1, reads EPEVTQTPSHQVTQMGQEVILRCVPISNHLYFYWYRQILGQKVEFLVSFYNNEISEKSEIFDDQFSVERPDGSNFTLKIRSTKLEDSAMYFCASREVATEAFFGQGTRLTVV.

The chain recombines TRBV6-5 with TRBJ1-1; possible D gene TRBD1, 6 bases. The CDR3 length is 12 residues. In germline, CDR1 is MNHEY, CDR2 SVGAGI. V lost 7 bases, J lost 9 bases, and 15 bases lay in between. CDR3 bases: TGTGCCAGCACTACAGGACAGTTTAAAGCTTTCTTT. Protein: CASTTGQFKAFF.

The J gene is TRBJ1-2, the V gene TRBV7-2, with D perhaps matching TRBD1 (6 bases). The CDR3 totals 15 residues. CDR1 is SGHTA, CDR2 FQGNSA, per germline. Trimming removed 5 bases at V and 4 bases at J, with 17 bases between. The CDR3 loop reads CASSTTVTGTYGYTF. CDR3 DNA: TGTGCCAGCAGCACAACTGTGACAGGCACCTATGGCTACACCTTC.

CDR3 amino acids: CASRRTGAEEQYF. In DNA form, the CDR3 reads TGTGCCAGCAGGCGGACAGGGGCAGAGGAGCAGTACTTC. The chain uses TRBV7-8 and TRBJ2-7; 9 bases are a match to TRBD1. The CDR3 is 13 amino acids. V gave up 6 bases and J gave up 7 bases; unmatched junction bases: 7. CDR1 is SGHVS and CDR2 is FQNEAQ in the germline V gene.

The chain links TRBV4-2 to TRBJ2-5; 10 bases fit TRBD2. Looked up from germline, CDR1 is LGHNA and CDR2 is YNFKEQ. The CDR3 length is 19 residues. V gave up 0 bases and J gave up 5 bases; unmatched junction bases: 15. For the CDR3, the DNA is TGTGCCAGCAGCCAAGAGGCCCGAGCGGGGGGGCCTGATGGGGAGACCCAGTACTTC. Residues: CASSQEARAGGPDGETQYF.

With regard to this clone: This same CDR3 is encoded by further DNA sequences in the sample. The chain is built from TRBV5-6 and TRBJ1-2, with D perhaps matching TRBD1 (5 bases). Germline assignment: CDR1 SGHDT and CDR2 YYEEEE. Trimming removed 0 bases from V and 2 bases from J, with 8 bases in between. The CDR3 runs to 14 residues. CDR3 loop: CASSLGRVNYGYTF. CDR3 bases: TGTGCCAGCAGCTTGGGCAGGGTCAACTATGGCTACACCTTC.

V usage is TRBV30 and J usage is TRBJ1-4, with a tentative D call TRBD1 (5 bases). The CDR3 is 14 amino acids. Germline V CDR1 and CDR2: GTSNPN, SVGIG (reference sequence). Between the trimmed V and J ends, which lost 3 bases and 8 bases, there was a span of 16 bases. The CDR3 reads CAWSFGTGPEKLFF. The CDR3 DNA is TGTGCCTGGAGCTTCGGGACGGGGCCAGAAAAACTGTTTTTT.

CDR3 in amino acids: CASSLVWRASGGNTIYF. CDR3 coding DNA: TGTGCCAGCAGCTTAGTCTGGAGAGCGTCAGGTGGAAACACCATATATTTT. The genes are TRBV11-3 and TRBJ1-3; D is unclear. CDR1 is SGHNT and CDR2 is YENEEA in the germline V gene. The CDR3 has 17 amino acids. The ends were cut back, 1 base at V and 3 bases at J, with 16 bases in the middle. Filled out from reference TRBV11-3 and TRBJ1-3, the complete variable domain reads EAGVVQSPRYKIIEKKQPVAFWCNPISGHNTLYWYLQNLGQGPELLIRYENEEAVDDSQLPKDRFSAERLKGVDSTLKIQPAELGDSAVYLCASSLVWRASGGNTIYFGEGSWLTVV.

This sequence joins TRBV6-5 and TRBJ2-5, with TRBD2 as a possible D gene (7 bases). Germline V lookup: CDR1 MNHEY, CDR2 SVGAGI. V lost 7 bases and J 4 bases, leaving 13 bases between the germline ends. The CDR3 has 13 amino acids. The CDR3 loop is CASNRGAGETQYF. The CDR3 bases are TGTGCCAGCAACCGGGGGGCAGGAGAGACCCAGTACTTC.

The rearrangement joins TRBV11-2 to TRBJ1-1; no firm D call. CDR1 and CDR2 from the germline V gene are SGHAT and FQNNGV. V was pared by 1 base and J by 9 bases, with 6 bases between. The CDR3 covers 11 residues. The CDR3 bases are TGTGCCAGCAGCTTAGGGCAGAAAGCTTTCTTT. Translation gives CASSLGQKAFF.

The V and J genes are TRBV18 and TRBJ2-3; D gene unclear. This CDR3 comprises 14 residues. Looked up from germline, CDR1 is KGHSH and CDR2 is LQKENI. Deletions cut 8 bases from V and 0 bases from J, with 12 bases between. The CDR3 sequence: CASTPTSSTDTQYF. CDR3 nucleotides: TGTGCCAGCACCCCCACCTCCAGCACAGATACGCAGTATTTT.

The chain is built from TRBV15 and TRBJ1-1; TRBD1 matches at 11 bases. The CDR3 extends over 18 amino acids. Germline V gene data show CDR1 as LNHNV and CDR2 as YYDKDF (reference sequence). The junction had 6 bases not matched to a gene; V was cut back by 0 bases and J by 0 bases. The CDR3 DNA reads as TGTGCCACCAGCAGAGACCCGAGGGACAGGGGGATGAACACTGAAGCTTTCTTT. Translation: CATSRDPRDRGMNTEAFF. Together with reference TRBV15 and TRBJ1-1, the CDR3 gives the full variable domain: DAMVIQNPRYQVTQFGKPVTLSCSQTLNHNVMYWYQQKSSQAPKLLFHYYDKDFNNEADTPDNFQSRRPNTSFCFLDIRSPGLGDTAMYLCATSRDPRDRGMNTEAFFGQGTRLTVV.

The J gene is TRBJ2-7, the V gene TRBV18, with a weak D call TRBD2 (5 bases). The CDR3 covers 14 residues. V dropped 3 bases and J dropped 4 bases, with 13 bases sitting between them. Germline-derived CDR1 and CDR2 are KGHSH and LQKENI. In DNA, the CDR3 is TGTGCCAGCTCACCGGACGGAGGAAAATACGAGCAGTACTTC. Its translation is CASSPDGGKYEQYF. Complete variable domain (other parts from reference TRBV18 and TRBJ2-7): NAGVMQNPRHLVRRRGQEARLRCSPMKGHSHVYWYRQLPEEGLKFMVYLQKENIIDESGMPKERFSAEFPKEGPSILRIQQVVRGDSAAYFCASSPDGGKYEQYFGPGTRLTVT.

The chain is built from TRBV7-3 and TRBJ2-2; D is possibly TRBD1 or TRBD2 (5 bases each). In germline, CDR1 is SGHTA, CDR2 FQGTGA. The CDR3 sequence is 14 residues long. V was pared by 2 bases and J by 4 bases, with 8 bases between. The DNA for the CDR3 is TGTGCCAGCAGCTTAGGGGGACCCACCGGGGAGCTGTTTTTT. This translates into CASSLGGPTGELFF.

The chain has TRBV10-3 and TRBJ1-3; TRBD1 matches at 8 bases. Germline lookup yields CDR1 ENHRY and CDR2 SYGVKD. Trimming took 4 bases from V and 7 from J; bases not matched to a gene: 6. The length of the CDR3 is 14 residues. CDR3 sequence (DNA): TGTGCCATCAGTGCAGGGGGCGCGGGTAACACCATATATTTT. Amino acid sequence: CAISAGGAGNTIYF.

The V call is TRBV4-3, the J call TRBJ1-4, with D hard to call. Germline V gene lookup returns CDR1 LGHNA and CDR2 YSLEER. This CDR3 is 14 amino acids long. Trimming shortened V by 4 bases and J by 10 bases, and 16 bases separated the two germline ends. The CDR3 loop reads CASSLSRLDGKLFF. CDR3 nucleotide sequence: TGCGCCAGCAGCCTAAGCAGGCTAGACGGAAAACTGTTTTTT.

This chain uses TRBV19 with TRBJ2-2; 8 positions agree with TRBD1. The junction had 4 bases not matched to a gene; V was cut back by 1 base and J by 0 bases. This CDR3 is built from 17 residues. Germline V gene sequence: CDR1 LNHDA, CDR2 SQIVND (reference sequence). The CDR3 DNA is TGTGCCAGTAGTATAGGTACAGGGGGTGCGAACACCGGGGAGCTGTTTTTT. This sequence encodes CASSIGTGGANTGELFF.

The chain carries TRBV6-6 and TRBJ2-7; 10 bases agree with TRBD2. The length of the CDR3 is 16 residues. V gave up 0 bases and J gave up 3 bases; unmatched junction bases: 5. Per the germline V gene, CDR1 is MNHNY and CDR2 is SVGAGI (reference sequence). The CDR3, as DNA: TGTGCCAGCAGTTACTCTCGGGCTAGCGGGAGCTACGAGCAGTACTTC. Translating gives CASSYSRASGSYEQYF.

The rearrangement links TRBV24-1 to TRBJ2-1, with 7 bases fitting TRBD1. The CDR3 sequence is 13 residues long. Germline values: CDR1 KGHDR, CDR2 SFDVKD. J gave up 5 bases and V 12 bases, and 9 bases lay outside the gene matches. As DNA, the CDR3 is TGTGCCTCTGGGGACAGTTGGGACAATGAGCAGTTCTTC. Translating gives CASGDSWDNEQFF.

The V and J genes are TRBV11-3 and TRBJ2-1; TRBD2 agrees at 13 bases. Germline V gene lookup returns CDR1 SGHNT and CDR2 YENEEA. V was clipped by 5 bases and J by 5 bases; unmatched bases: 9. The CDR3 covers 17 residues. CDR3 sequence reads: CASSPGLAGAIDNEQFF. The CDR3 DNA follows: TGTGCCAGCAGCCCAGGACTAGCGGGGGCTATCGACAATGAGCAGTTCTTC.

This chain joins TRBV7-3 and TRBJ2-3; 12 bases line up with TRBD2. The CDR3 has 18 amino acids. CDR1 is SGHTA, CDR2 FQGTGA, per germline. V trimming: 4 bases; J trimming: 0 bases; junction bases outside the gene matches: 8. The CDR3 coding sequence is TGTGCCAGCAGCTCCGGACTAGCGGGGCCCCTTAGCACAGATACGCAGTATTTT. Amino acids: CASSSGLAGPLSTDTQYF.

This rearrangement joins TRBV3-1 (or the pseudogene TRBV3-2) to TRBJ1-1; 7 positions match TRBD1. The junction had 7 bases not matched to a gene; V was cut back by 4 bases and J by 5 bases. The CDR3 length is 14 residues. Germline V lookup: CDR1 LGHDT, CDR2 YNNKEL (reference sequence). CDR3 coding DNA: TGTGCCAGCAGCCCGACAGGGAAAAGGACTGAAGCTTTCTTT. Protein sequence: CASSPTGKRTEAFF.

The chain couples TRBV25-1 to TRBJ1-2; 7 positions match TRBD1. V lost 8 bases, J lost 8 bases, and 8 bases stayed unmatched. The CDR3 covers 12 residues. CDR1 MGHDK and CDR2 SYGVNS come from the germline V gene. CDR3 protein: CASATGASGYTF. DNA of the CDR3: TGTGCCAGCGCAACAGGGGCGAGCGGCTACACCTTC.

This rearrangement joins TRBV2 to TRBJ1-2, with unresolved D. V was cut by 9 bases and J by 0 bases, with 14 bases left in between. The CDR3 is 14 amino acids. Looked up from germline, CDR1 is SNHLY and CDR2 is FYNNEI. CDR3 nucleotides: TGTGCCAGTTGGGAGGGCCCTACTAACTATGGCTACACCTTC. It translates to CASWEGPTNYGYTF.

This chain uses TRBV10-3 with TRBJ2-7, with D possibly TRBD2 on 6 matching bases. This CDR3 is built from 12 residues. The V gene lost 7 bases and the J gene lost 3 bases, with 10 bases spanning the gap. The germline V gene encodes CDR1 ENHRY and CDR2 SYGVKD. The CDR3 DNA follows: TGTGCCATCACAGCGGGTGACTACGAGCAGTACTTC. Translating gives CAITAGDYEQYF.

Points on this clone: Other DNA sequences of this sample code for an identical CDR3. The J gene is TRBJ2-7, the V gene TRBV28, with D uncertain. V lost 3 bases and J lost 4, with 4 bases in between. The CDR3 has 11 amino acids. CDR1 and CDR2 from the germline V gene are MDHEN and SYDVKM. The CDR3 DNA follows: TGTGCCAGCAGTTTTGCGTACGAGCAGTACTTC. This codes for CASSFAYEQYF.

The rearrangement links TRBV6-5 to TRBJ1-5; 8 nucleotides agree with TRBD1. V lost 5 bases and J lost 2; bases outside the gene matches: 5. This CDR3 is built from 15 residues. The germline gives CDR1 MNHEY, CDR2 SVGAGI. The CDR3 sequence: CASSTGTGRNQPQHF. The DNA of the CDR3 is TGTGCCAGCAGTACTGGGACAGGACGCAATCAGCCCCAGCATTTT.

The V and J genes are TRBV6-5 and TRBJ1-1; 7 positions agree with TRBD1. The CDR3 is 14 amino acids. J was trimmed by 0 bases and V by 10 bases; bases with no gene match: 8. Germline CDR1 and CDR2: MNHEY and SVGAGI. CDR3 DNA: TGTGCCACCCGACAGGGAGGAATGAACACTGAAGCTTTCTTT. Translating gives CATRQGGMNTEAFF.

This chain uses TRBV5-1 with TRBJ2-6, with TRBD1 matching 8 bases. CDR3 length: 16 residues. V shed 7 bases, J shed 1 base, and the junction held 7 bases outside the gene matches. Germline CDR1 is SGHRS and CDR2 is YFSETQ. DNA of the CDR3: TGCGCCAGCGGCGACAGGGGTGGTTCTGGGGCCAACGTCCTGACTTTC. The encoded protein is CASGDRGGSGANVLTF. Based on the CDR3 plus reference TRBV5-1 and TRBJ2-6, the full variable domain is KAGVTQTPRYLIKTRGQQVTLSCSPISGHRSVSWYQQTPGQGLQFLFEYFSETQRNKGNFPGRFSGRQFSNSRSEMNVSTLELGDSALYLCASGDRGGSGANVLTFGAGSRLTVL.